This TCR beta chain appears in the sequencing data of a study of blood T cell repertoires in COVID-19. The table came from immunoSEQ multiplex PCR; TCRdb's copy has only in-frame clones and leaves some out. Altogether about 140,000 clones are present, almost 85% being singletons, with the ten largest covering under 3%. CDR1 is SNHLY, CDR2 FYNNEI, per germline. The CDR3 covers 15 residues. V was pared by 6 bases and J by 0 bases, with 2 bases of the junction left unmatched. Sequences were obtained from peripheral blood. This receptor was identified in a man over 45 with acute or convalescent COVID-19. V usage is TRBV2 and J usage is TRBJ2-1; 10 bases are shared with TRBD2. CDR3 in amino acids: CASRAGGSSYNEQFF. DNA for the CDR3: TGTGCCAGCAGAGCGGGAGGGAGCTCCTACAATGAGCAGTTCTTC.